This T cell receptor beta chain was captured by sequencing in a study of blood T cell repertoires in COVID-19. Study as a whole: COVID-19 samples, acute and convalescent, were from the United States, Italy and Spain. Sources were T cells, B-cell-depleted T cells, or PBMCs; the material itself was cDNA or gDNA.

Original processing notes: How many nucleated cells were present was estimated from reference gene primer amplification. Profiled with immunoSEQ multiplex PCR; TCRdb holds only in-frame clones, not every one. V and J calls and clone size are as listed in that table; D and trimming were resolved from the DNA. The sample holds roughly 300,000 clones, 70% to 90% seen once. The J segment lost 1 base and the V segment lost 2 bases, leaving 14 bases of the junction unmatched. Germline V CDR1 and CDR2: MNHEY, SVGEGT. This CDR3 contains 18 residues. Sequencing was done on a sample of peripheral blood. The V and J genes are TRBV6-2 or TRBV6-3 and TRBJ2-7, with 7 bases fitting TRBD1. The sequence was collected from a man aged 18 to 29 who had recovered from COVID-19. The CDR3 spells CASSYASKLGTASYEQYF. CDR3 DNA sequence: TGTGCCAGCAGTTACGCCAGTAAGTTGGGGACAGCGTCCTACGAGCAGTACTTC.